Reported below is one T cell receptor beta chain. The data derive from a study of graft-versus-host responses after intestinal transplantation. Background on the study: Each patient got anti-thymocyte globulin induction, then tacrolimus and steroids for about 3 years. Study results and caveats: Allografts of patients with graft-donor T cell macrochimerism showed high graft-versus-host to host-versus-graft clone ratios. GvH clone levels peaked in circulation, and this peak was associated with early post-transplant HvG declines.

The authors seeded roughly 200,000 CFSE-labeled responder cells together with roughly 200,000 irradiated stimulator cells tagged with violet dye. CDR3 length equals 14 residues. V was pared by 9 bases and J by 2 bases, with 4 bases of the junction left unmatched. Germline CDR1 reads ENHRY; CDR2 reads SYGVKD. Measured with immunoSEQ multiplex PCR; TCRdb has only the in-frame clones, and not every one. Counted here are 4,600 or so clones, approximately 30% occurring once; the ten biggest clones make up about 4.5%. The V and J genes are TRBV10-3 and TRBJ2-6; 7 bases align to TRBD1. The clonotype was recovered from a human patient who received an intestinal transplant. Specimen: alloreactive CD4+ T cells from a mixed lymphocyte reaction culture, collected before intestinal transplant. Subset in this sample: CFSE-low proliferating T cells sorted from approximately six-day pre-transplant mixed lymphocyte reaction (GvH or HvG direction). CDR3 bases: TGTGCCATGAATCAGGGGGCTGGGGCCAACGTCCTGACTTTC. Translated, it gives CAMNQGAGANVLTF.